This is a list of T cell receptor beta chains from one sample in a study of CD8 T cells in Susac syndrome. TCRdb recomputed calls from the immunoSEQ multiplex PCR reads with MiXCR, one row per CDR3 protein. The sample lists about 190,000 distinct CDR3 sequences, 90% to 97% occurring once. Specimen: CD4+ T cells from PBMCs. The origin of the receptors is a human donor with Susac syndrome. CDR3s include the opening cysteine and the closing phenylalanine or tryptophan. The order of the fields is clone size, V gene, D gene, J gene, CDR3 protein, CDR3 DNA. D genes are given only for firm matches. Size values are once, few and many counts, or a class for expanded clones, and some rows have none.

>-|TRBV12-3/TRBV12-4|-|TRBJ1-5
CASSLGQGGQPQHF
TGTGCCAGCAGTTTAGGGCAAGGAGGGCAGCCCCAGCATTTT
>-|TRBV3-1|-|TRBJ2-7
CASSQRTYEQYF
TGTGCCAGCAGCCAACGAACCTACGAGCAGTACTTC
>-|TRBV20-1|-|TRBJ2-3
CSARHAQGAVTDTQYF
TGCAGTGCTAGACACGCCCAGGGAGCTGTCACAGATACGCAGTATTTT
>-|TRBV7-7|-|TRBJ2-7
CASSPHPGLGHEQYF
TGTGCCAGCAGCCCTCACCCCGGACTGGGACACGAGCAGTACTTC
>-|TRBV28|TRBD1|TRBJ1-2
CASSADRVQGYTF
TGTGCCAGCAGCGCCGACAGGGTACAAGGCTACACCTTC
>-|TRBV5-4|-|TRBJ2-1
CASSLSQTSRGNEQFF
TGTGCCAGCAGCTTGTCACAAACGTCGAGGGGGAATGAGCAGTTCTTC
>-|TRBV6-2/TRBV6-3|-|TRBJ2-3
CAIGWPDTQYF
TGTGCCATCGGGTGGCCAGATACGCAGTATTTT
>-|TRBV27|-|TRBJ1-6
CASSLVSYNSPLHF
TGTGCCAGCAGTTTAGTCTCCTATAATTCACCCCTCCACTTT
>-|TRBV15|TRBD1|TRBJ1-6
CATSRSSGGDSPLHF
TGTGCCACCAGCAGATCGTCAGGGGGAGATTCACCCCTCCACTTT
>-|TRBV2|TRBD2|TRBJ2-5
CASRREIQETQYF
TGTGCCAGTCGGCGGGAGATACAAGAGACCCAGTACTTC
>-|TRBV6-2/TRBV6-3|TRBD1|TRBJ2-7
CASSSRDRGYEQYF
TGTGCCAGCAGTTCCCGGGACAGGGGCTACGAGCAGTACTTC
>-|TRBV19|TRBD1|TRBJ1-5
CASSVTGGHQPQHF
TGTGCCAGTAGTGTTACAGGGGGCCATCAGCCCCAGCATTTT
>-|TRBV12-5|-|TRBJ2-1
CASGLGSQSSYNEQFF
TGTGCTAGTGGTTTGGGAAGTCAGTCCTCCTACAATGAGCAGTTCTTC
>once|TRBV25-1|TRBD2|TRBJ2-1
CASSDLAGGTYNEQFF
TGTGCCAGCAGTGATCTAGCGGGGGGTACCTACAATGAGCAGTTCTTC
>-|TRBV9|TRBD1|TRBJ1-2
CASSRDRDYGYTF
TGTGCCAGCAGCCGGGACAGGGATTATGGCTACACCTTC
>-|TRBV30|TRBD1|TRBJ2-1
CALETGGYNEQFF
TGTGCCTTAGAGACAGGGGGCTACAATGAGCAGTTCTTC
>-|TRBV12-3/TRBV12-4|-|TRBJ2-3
CASSSVGGAPPSTDTQYF
TGTGCCAGCAGTTCGGTAGGCGGGGCCCCCCCTAGCACAGATACGCAGTATTTT
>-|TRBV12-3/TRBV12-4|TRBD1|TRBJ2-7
CASSLDRVVYEQYF
TGTGCCAGCAGCTTGGACAGGGTGGTTTACGAGCAGTACTTC
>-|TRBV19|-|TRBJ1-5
CASSMGRKQPQHF
TGTGCCAGTAGTATGGGCAGGAAACAGCCCCAGCATTTT
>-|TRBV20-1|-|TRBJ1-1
CSARDPRGPNTEAFF
TGCAGTGCTAGAGATCCTCGGGGACCAAACACTGAAGCTTTCTTT
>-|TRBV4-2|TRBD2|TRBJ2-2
CASSQVFGAGVNPGELFF
TGTGCCAGCAGCCAGGTCTTTGGGGCGGGGGTAAATCCCGGGGAGCTGTTTTTT
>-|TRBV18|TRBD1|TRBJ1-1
CASSRPGQGYTEAFF
TGTGCCAGCTCACGACCGGGACAGGGGTACACTGAAGCTTTCTTT
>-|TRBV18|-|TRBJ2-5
CASSPLPGKETQYF
TGTGCCAGCTCACCACTGCCAGGGAAAGAGACCCAGTACTTC
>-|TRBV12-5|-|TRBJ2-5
CASGFSLGYQETQYF
TGTGCTAGTGGTTTCAGCCTGGGGTACCAAGAGACCCAGTACTTC
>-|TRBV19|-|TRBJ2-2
CASSIQTGRAGELFF
TGTGCCAGTAGTATCCAGACAGGAAGGGCCGGGGAGCTGTTTTTT
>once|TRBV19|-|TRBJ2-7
CASPDTQLDYEQYF
TGTGCCAGTCCGGACACTCAATTAGACTACGAGCAGTACTTC
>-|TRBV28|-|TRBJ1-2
CASSFRQVPYGYTF
TGTGCCAGCAGTTTTCGACAGGTACCCTATGGCTACACCTTC
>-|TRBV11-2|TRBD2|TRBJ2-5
CASSLEVAGGHQETQYF
TGTGCCAGCAGCTTAGAGGTAGCGGGGGGGCACCAAGAGACCCAGTACTTC
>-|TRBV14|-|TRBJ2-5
CASSDLDRGAEETQYF
TGTGCCAGCAGCGATCTGGACCGGGGGGCGGAAGAGACCCAGTACTTC
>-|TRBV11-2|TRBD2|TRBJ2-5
CASSSARASGGARETQYF
TGTGCCAGCAGCTCGGCCCGGGCTAGCGGGGGGGCCAGGGAGACCCAGTACTTC
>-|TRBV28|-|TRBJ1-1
CASKGGSLNTEAFF
TGTGCCAGCAAGGGGGGGTCATTGAACACTGAAGCTTTCTTT
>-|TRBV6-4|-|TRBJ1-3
CANLALGSGNTIYF
TGTGCCAATTTGGCGCTGGGGTCTGGAAACACCATATATTTT
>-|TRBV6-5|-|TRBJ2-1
CASSYSGNPPYNEQFF
TGTGCCAGCAGTTACTCAGGCAACCCGCCGTACAATGAGCAGTTCTTC
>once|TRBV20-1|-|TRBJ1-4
CSARPRGADPRFF
TGCAGTGCTAGACCCCGGGGGGCCGACCCAAGGTTTTTT
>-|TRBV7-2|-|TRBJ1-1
CASTLRGDLNTEAFF
TGTGCCAGCACCCTAAGGGGGGACTTGAACACTGAAGCTTTCTTT
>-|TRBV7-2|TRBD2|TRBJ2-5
CASFLRGGQETQYF
TGTGCCAGTTTCCTTCGGGGGGGCCAAGAGACCCAGTACTTC
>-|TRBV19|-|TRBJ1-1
CASSMTGNTEAFF
TGTGCCAGTAGTATGACCGGGAACACTGAAGCTTTCTTT
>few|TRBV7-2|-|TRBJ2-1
CASSLWGPSSYNEQFF
TGTGCCAGCAGCTTATGGGGACCTAGCTCCTACAATGAGCAGTTCTTC
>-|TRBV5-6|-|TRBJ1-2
CASTLKPFGYTF
TGTGCCAGCACCCTTAAGCCTTTTGGCTACACCTTC
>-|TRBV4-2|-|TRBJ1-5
CASSQVIGQVNQPQHF
TGTGCCAGCAGCCAAGTTATTGGCCAGGTCAATCAGCCCCAGCATTTT
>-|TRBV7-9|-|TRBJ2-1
CASSLAWGHEQFF
TGTGCCAGCAGCTTAGCATGGGGTCATGAGCAGTTCTTC
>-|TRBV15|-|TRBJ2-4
CATSRVGPPQAKNIQYF
TGTGCCACCAGCAGAGTGGGCCCCCCGCAAGCCAAAAACATTCAGTACTTC